A selection of T cell receptor beta chains follows, all from one sample in a study of T cell changes during pregnancy in multiple sclerosis. Measured with immunoSEQ multiplex PCR; TCRdb has only the in-frame clones, and not every one. Among about 30,000 clones listed, approximately 90% were seen once. The starting material was CD8+ T cells from peripheral blood mononuclear cells, obtained in the second trimester of pregnancy. The receptors were sampled from a female donor with multiple sclerosis, enrolled in a pregnancy study. Both conserved end residues are part of each CDR3. A D gene is named only where the DNA matches it firmly. The listing skips clone size in some rows; elsewhere it reads once, few, many or a size class.

TRBV7-9	.	TRBJ1-2	TRBD1	CASSRDRAHGYTF	TGTGCCAGCAGCCGAGACAGGGCCCATGGCTACACCTTC
TRBV11-2	.	TRBJ1-5	.	CASSPLRKPQHF	TGTGCCAGCAGCCCACTCCGCAAGCCCCAGCATTTT
TRBV6-6	.	TRBJ2-7	TRBD1	CASDTGGQLYEQYF	TGTGCCAGCGATACTGGGGGACAGCTCTACGAGCAGTACTTC
TRBV2	.	TRBJ1-2	.	CASSEGQGLYGYTF	TGTGCCAGCAGTGAAGGGCAGGGGCTCTATGGCTACACCTTC
TRBV28	.	TRBJ1-5	.	CASSLSPGGQPQHF	TGTGCCAGCAGTTTAAGTCCCGGGGGTCAGCCCCAGCATTTT
TRBV30	once	TRBJ2-1	.	CAWTPIGVEQFF	TGTGCCTGGACCCCAATAGGAGTTGAGCAGTTCTTC
TRBV27	.	TRBJ1-5	.	CASSSGGKQPQHF	TGTGCCAGCAGCTCTGGGGGCAAACAGCCCCAGCATTTT
TRBV28	.	TRBJ1-5	TRBD1	CASRHTGVNQPQHF	TGTGCCAGCAGGCACACAGGGGTCAATCAGCCCCAGCATTTT
TRBV27	.	TRBJ2-3	.	CASKGGLTQYF	TGTGCCAGTAAAGGGGGACTAACGCAGTATTTT
TRBV7-9	.	TRBJ2-2	.	CASSSQGRGELFF	TGTGCCAGCAGCTCCCAGGGTCGCGGGGAGCTGTTTTTT
TRBV5-1	.	TRBJ2-3	.	CASSFGPRGTDTQYF	TGCGCCAGCAGCTTTGGCCCGAGGGGCACAGATACGCAGTATTTT
TRBV28	.	TRBJ1-1	.	CASSLQSGREAFF	TGTGCCAGCAGTTTACAGTCAGGAAGGGAGGCTTTCTTT
TRBV27	once	TRBJ1-5	.	CASSNSNQPQHF	TGTGCCAGCAGCAATAGCAATCAGCCCCAGCATTTT
TRBV7-3	.	TRBJ2-2	.	CASSLYGGRLNTGELFF	TGTGCCAGCAGCTTATATGGGGGGAGGTTGAACACCGGGGAGCTGTTTTTT
TRBV27	.	TRBJ1-5	.	CASSNQGQPQHF	TGTGCCAGCAGCAACCAGGGCCAGCCCCAGCATTTT
TRBV6-1	.	TRBJ2-2	TRBD1	CASSARDRNTGELFF	TGTGCCAGCAGTGCCCGGGACAGGAACACCGGGGAGCTGTTTTTT
TRBV7-2	.	TRBJ2-7	.	CASSLDSAYEQYF	TGTGCCAGCAGCTTAGACTCTGCCTACGAGCAGTACTTC
TRBV19	.	TRBJ1-5	.	CASSIDRVGQPQHF	TGTGCCAGTAGTATAGACAGGGTCGGCCAGCCCCAGCATTTT
TRBV30	.	TRBJ1-6	.	CAWSEAGMAPLHF	TGTGCCTGGAGCGAAGCGGGGATGGCACCCCTCCACTTT
TRBV6-5	.	TRBJ2-3	TRBD2	CASSYQASGSTDTQYF	TGTGCCAGCAGTTACCAGGCTAGCGGGAGTACAGATACGCAGTATTTT
TRBV4-1	.	TRBJ2-3	.	CASSQLMSSTDTQYF	TGCGCCAGCAGCCAATTAATGTCTAGCACAGATACGCAGTATTTT
TRBV9	.	TRBJ1-2	TRBD1	CASSDGQGPWSHGYTF	TGTGCCAGCAGCGACGGACAGGGCCCCTGGAGTCATGGCTACACCTTC
TRBV2	.	TRBJ1-5	.	CASSEELYSNQPQHF	TGTGCCAGCAGTGAAGAACTATATAGCAATCAGCCCCAGCATTTT